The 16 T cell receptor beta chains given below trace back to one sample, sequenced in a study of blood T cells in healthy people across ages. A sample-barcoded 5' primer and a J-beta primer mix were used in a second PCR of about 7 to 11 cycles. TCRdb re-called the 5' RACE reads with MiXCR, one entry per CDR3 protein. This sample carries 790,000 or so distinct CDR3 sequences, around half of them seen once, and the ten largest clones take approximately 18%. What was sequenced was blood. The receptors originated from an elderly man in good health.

CDR3 bases: TGTGCCAGCAGCTTAAATGATTTGAACGGGGAGACCCAGTACTTC. Residues: CASSLNDLNGETQYF. This rearrangement joins TRBV7-2 to TRBJ2-7; the D is unclear. Near its end, the DNA agrees better with TRBJ2-5, so the J call may be wrong. Germline assignment: CDR1 SGHTA and CDR2 FQGNSA. The CDR3 loop spans 15 amino acids.

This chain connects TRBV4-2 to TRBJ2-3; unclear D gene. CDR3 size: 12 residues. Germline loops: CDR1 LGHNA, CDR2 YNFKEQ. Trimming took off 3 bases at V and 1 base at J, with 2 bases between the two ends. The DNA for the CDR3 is TGTGCCAGCAGCCATCGCACAGATACGCAGTATTTT. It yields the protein CASSHRTDTQYF.

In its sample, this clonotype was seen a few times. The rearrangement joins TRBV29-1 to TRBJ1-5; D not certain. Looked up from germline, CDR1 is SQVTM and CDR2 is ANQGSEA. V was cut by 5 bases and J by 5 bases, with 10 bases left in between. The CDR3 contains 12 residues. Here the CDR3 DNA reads TGCAGCGTTCTTATAGGAGATCAGCCCCAGCATTTT. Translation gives CSVLIGDQPQHF.

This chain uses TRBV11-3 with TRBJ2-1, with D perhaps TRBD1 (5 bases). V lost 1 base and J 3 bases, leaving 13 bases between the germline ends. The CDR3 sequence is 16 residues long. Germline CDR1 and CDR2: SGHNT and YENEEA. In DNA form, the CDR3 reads TGTGCCAGCAGCTTAGGACAGACGGGCCTCTACAATGAGCAGTTCTTC. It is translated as CASSLGQTGLYNEQFF.

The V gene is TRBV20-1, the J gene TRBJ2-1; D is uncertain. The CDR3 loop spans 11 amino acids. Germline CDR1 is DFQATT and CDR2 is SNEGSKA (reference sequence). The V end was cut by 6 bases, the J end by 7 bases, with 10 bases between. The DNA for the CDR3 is TGCAGTGCGGCGCCCGAGAATGAGCAGTTCTTC. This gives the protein CSAAPENEQFF.

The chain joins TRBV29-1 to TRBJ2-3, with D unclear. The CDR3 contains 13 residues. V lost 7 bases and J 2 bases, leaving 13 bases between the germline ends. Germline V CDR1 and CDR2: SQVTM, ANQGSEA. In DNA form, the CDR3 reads TGCAGCGGAATTTTACAAAACACAGATACGCAGTATTTT. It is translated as CSGILQNTDTQYF.

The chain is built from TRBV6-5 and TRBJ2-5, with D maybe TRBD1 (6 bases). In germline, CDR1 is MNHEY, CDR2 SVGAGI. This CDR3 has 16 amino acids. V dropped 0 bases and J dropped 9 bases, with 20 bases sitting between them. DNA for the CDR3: TGTGCCAGCAGTTACTCGTTAGGGGGTGGGGTTGAGGCCCAGTACTTC. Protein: CASSYSLGGGVEAQYF.

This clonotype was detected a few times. CDR3 loop: CASSPGQAPYEQYF. The CDR3 DNA is TGTGCCAGCAGCCCCGGACAGGCACCATACGAGCAGTACTTC. The chain couples TRBV5-5 to TRBJ2-7, with 7 bases fitting TRBD1. This CDR3 region has 14 residues. Germline loops: CDR1 SGHKS, CDR2 YYEKEE (reference sequence). The V segment lost 4 bases and the J segment 4 bases; nucleotides outside the gene matches: 8.

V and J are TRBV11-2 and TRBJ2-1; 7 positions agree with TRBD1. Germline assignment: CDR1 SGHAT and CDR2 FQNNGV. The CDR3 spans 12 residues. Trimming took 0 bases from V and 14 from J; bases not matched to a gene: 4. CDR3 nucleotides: TGTGCCAGCAGCTTAGATTTGACAGGGAAGTTCTTC. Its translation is CASSLDLTGKFF. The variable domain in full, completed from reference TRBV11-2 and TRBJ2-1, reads EAGVAQSPRYKIIEKRQSVAFWCNPISGHATLYWYQQILGQGPKLLIQFQNNGVVDDSQLPKDRFSAERLKGVDSTLKIQPAKLEDSAVYLCASSLDLTGKFFGPGTRLTVL.

The CDR3 reads CASSLQRQGSGYEQYF. Here the CDR3 DNA reads TGTGCCAGCAGTTTGCAGCGACAGGGAAGTGGCTACGAGCAGTACTTC. The chain joins TRBV27 to TRBJ2-7; 7 bases match TRBD1. V was pared by 3 bases and J by 3 bases, with 11 bases of the junction left unmatched. CDR3 size: 16 residues. CDR1 MNHEY and CDR2 SMNVEV come from the germline V gene (reference sequence).

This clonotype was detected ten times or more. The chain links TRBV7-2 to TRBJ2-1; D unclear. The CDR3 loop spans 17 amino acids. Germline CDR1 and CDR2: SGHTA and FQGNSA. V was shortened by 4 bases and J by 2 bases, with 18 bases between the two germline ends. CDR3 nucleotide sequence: TGTGCCAGCAGCTCCTTTTCCCTGGCTCAAACCTACAATGAGCAGTTCTTC. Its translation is CASSSFSLAQTYNEQFF.

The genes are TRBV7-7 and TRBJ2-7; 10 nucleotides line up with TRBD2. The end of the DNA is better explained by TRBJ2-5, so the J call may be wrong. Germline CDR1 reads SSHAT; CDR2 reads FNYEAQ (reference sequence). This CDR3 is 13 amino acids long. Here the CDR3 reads CARAGGALETQYF. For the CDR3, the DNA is TGTGCCAGAGCGGGGGGGGCCCTAGAGACCCAGTACTTC.

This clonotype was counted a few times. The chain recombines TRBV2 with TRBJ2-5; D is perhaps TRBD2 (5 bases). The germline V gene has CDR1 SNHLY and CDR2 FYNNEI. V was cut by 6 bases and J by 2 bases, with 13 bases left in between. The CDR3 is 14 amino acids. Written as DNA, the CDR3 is TGTGCCAGCAGCGCTCGGACTTCACAAGAGACCCAGTACTTC. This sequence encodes CASSARTSQETQYF. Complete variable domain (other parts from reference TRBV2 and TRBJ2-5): EPEVTQTPSHQVTQMGQEVILRCVPISNHLYFYWYRQILGQKVEFLVSFYNNEISEKSEIFDDQFSVERPDGSNFTLKIRSTKLEDSAMYFCASSARTSQETQYFGPGTRLLVL.

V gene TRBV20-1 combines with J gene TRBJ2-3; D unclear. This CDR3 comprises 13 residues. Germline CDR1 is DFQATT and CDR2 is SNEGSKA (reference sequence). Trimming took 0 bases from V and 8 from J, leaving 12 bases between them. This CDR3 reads CSARDFGSATQYF. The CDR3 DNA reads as TGCAGTGCTAGAGATTTCGGATCGGCTACGCAGTATTTT.

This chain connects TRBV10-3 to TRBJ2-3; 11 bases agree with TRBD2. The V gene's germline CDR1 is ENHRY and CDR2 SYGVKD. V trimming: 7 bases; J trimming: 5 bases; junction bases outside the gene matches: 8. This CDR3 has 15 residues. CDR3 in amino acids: CAITRSGRAGDTQYF. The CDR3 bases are TGTGCCATCACCCGTAGCGGGAGGGCTGGAGATACGCAGTATTTT.

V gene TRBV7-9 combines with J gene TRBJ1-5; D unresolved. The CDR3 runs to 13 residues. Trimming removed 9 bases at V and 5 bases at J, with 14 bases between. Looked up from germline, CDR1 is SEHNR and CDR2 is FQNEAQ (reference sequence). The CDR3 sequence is CASTREDYQPQHF. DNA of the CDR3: TGTGCCAGTACCAGAGAAGATTATCAGCCCCAGCATTTT.